This T cell receptor (beta chain) came from a study of cytomegalovirus exposure and HLA in healthy donors. Study-wide results and limits: TCR beta chains numbering some 150 were designated cytomegalovirus-associated. TCR association rates varied by HLA locus in a later analysis, with DRB1 highest and HLA-C lowest.

PCR primers comprised 60 Vbeta and 13 Jbeta primers. Here immunoSEQ multiplex PCR was the method, and the copy in TCRdb shows in-frame clones only, minus some. The sample records more than 95,000 clones, 70% to 80% being singletons. The V and J ends lost 4 bases and 0 bases, in that order; junction bases with no gene match: 17. This CDR3 region has 19 residues. Germline assignment: CDR1 MNHNS and CDR2 SASEGT. Notes on this clone: Its antigen is not identified.

The origin of this receptor is a woman aged 45-60 years in good health and CMV-seropositive. Material for sequencing was PBMCs. The V call is TRBV6-1, the J call TRBJ1-1, with 7 bases fitting TRBD1. The CDR3 sequence is CASSGRPGQPILMNTEAFF. The CDR3 DNA reads as TGTGCCAGCAGTGGGAGACCGGGACAGCCGATCCTCATGAACACTGAAGCTTTCTTT.